This T cell receptor beta chain derives from a study of cytomegalovirus exposure and HLA in healthy donors. The study, taken as a whole, reports: TCR beta V- and J-gene trimming was later associated with a missense DCLRE1C variant. Equally common other TCR beta chains were less clonally expanded than HLA-associated ones, a later analysis found. The authors listed approximately 150 TCR beta chains as cytomegalovirus-associated. A later analysis found most CMV-associated TCR beta chains apparently HLA-restricted.

On this clone: Its antigen remains unidentified.

The CDR3 has 16 residues. V lost 0 bases and J 8 bases, leaving 18 bases between the germline ends. From germline, CDR1 is SGDLS and CDR2 YYNGEE. The primer mix had 60 Vbeta and 13 Jbeta primers. Profiled with immunoSEQ multiplex PCR; TCRdb holds only in-frame clones, not every one. The data show about 89,000 clones, roughly 76% seen once. What was sequenced was PBMCs. The chain couples TRBV9 to TRBJ2-1; D is undetermined. The TCR originated in a male donor in good health and CMV-seronegative. Written as DNA, the CDR3 is TGTGCCAGCAGCGTAGACTCTCTCTCTAGTGGCCATGAGCAGTTCTTC. It translates to CASSVDSLSSGHEQFF. The full variable domain, its missing parts supplied by reference TRBV9 and TRBJ2-1, is DSGVTQTPKHLITATGQRVTLRCSPRSGDLSVYWYQQSLDQGLQFLIQYYNGEERAKGNILERFSAQQFPDLHSELNLSSLELGDSALYFCASSVDSLSSGHEQFFGPGTRLTVL.